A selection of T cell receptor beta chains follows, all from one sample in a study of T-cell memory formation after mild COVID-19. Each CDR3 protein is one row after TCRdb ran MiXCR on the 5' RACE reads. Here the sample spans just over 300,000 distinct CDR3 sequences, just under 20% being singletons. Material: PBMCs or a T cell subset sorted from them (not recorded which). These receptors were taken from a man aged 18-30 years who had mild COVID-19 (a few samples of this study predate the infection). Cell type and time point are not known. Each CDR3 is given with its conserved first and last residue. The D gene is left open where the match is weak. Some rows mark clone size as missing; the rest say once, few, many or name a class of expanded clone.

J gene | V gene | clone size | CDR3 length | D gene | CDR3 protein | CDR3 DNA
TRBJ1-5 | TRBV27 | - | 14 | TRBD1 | CASSLGTGHQPQHF | TGTGCCAGCAGTTTGGGGACAGGGCACCAGCCCCAGCATTTT
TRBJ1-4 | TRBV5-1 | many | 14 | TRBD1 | CASSLQGADEKLFF | TGCGCCAGCAGCTTACAGGGGGCCGATGAAAAACTGTTTTTT
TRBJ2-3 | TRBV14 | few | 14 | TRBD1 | CASSRRQGKDTQYF | TGTGCCAGCAGCCGCCGACAGGGAAAAGATACGCAGTATTTT
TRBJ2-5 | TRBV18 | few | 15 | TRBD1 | CASSRRTGEQETQYF | TGTGCCAGCTCACGCCGGACAGGGGAGCAAGAGACCCAGTACTTC
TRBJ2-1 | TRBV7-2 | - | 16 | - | CASSLVSQSSYNEQFF | TGTGCCAGCAGCTTAGTTAGCCAGAGCTCCTACAATGAGCAGTTCTTC
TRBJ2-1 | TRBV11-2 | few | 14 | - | CASSLFPAYNEQFF | TGTGCCAGCAGCTTATTTCCGGCTTACAATGAGCAGTTCTTC
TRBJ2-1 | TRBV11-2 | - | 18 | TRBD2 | CASRRPGRGGSSYNEQFF | TGTGCCAGCAGGAGACCTGGGCGGGGGGGGAGCTCCTACAATGAGCAGTTCTTC
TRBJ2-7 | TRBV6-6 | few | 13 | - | CASSRRAGNEQYF | TGTGCCAGCAGCCGGAGGGCGGGGAACGAGCAGTACTTC
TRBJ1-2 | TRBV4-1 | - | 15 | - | CASSQGHPTAYGYTF | TGCGCCAGCAGCCAAGGCCATCCGACGGCTTATGGCTACACCTTC
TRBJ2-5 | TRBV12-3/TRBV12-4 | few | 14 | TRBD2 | CASTGGIAGETQYF | TGTGCCAGCACTGGTGGAATAGCGGGAGAGACCCAGTACTTC
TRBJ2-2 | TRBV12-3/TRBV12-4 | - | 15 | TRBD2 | CASSWPSGLTGELFF | TGTGCCAGCAGTTGGCCTAGCGGATTAACCGGGGAGCTGTTTTTT